The entry that follows covers one TCR beta chain sequence. Antigen: not known. This sample was included in a study of T cells in tuberculosis. Looking at the study overall: The T cells targeted glucose monomycolate, a mycobacterial lipid, via CD1B.

The table came from immunoSEQ multiplex PCR; TCRdb's copy has only in-frame clones and leaves some out. The table lists tens of thousands of clones, approximately 91% of them singletons. Study findings and constraints: The TCR-beta difference was not significant; alpha differences partly reflected length. Smaller distances to GMM-specific TCRs suggested their expansion in active tuberculosis.

Each clinical donor contributed on average around 92,000 T cells from unsorted cryopreserved PBMC. Trimming left V 5 bases short and J 5 bases short, with 15 bases between. The CDR3 extends over 15 amino acids. The germline gives CDR1 MNHEY, CDR2 SMNVEV (reference sequence). Sequenced sample: PBMCs. This sequence originates from a donor between 5 and 29 years old with latent tuberculosis or without tuberculosis infection. The gene calls are TRBV27 and TRBJ1-4; D might be TRBD1 (5 bases). CDR3 in amino acids: CASSGTGGINEKLFF. The CDR3 DNA reads as TGTGCCAGCAGTGGAACGGGGGGAATAAATGAAAAACTGTTTTTT.